What follows are 15 T cell receptor beta chains derived from one specimen sequenced in a study of blood T cell repertoires in COVID-19. Data came from immunoSEQ multiplex PCR; TCRdb stores just in-frame clones and leaves some out. The sample yields about 460,000 clones, 80% to 90% seen once. The sample comprised PBMCs or T cells enriched from blood (not recorded which). The receptor set was obtained from a woman aged 55 to 70 who had recovered from COVID-19.

V and J are TRBV27 and TRBJ1-5; 10 nucleotides align to TRBD1. J gave up 2 bases and V 6 bases, and 1 base lay outside the gene matches. CDR3 length: 14 amino acids. Germline V CDR1 and CDR2: MNHEY, SMNVEV (reference sequence). CDR3 residues: CASRGTGGNQPQHF. For the CDR3, the DNA is TGTGCCAGCAGGGGGACAGGGGGCAATCAGCCCCAGCATTTT.

As regards this clone: Other DNA sequences within the sample encode an identical CDR3. V and J are TRBV3-1 (or the pseudogene TRBV3-2) and TRBJ1-5; 7 bases map to TRBD1. Unmatched junction bases numbered 1, after V lost 1 base and J lost 1 base. The germline V gene encodes CDR1 LGHDT and CDR2 YNNKEL (reference sequence). This CDR3 contains 15 residues. In nucleotides, the CDR3 is TGTGCCAGCAGCCAAGGCAGGGGGAGCAATCAGCCCCAGCATTTT. Protein product: CASSQGRGSNQPQHF.

V usage is TRBV2 and J usage is TRBJ1-2; D perhaps matches TRBD1 (5 bases). Trimming took 2 bases from V and 3 from J, leaving 16 bases between them. The germline CDR1 and CDR2 sequences are SNHLY and FYNNEI. This CDR3 is 16 amino acids long. The CDR3 here is CASSEHVGGSDYGYTF. CDR3 in DNA: TGTGCCAGCAGTGAACACGTTGGGGGGTCGGACTATGGCTACACCTTC.

The chain carries TRBV6-5 and TRBJ1-1; possibly TRBD1 for D (5 bases). Germline V gene lookup returns CDR1 MNHEY and CDR2 SVGAGI. The ends were cut back, 2 bases at V and 5 bases at J, with 9 bases in the middle. The CDR3 runs 13 residues. The CDR3 loop reads CASSYSRGTEAFF. In DNA form, the CDR3 reads TGTGCCAGCAGTTACAGTCGGGGGACTGAAGCTTTCTTT.

This clone was recorded once. The V and J genes are TRBV3-1 (or the pseudogene TRBV3-2) and TRBJ2-6, with 12 nucleotides matching TRBD1. The CDR3 length is 17 residues. Germline CDR1 reads LGHDT; CDR2 reads YNNKEL (reference sequence). V was clipped by 6 bases and J by 2 bases; unmatched bases: 5. CDR3 residues: CASSSGTGGAGANVLTF. CDR3 in DNA: TGTGCCAGCAGTTCCGGGACAGGGGGCGCTGGGGCCAACGTCCTGACTTTC.

The CDR3, as DNA: TGTGCCAGCAGTGATGGCTTAACCGGGGAGCTGTTTTTT. Translation: CASSDGLTGELFF. V gene TRBV2 combines with J gene TRBJ2-2; D gene uncertain. The CDR3 has 13 amino acids. The V gene lost 3 bases and the J gene lost 5 bases, with 7 bases spanning the gap. Per germline, CDR1 SNHLY and CDR2 FYNNEI.

This chain uses TRBV24-1 with TRBJ2-5, with D possibly TRBD1 on 6 matching bases. V lost 3 bases and J 4 bases, leaving 14 bases between the germline ends. CDR1 KGHDR and CDR2 SFDVKD come from the germline V gene. The CDR3 is 15 amino acids. The CDR3 is CATSDPRQAGETQYF. Here the CDR3 DNA reads TGTGCCACCAGTGATCCTCGACAGGCGGGAGAGACCCAGTACTTC.

The chain couples TRBV5-6 to TRBJ2-5; the match to TRBD1 covers 10 bases. Germline CDR1 reads SGHDT; CDR2 reads YYEEEE. This CDR3 is built from 14 residues. The J segment lost 5 bases and the V segment lost 2 bases, leaving 3 bases of the junction unmatched. The CDR3 is CASSLGTGVETQYF. For the CDR3, the DNA is TGTGCCAGCAGCTTAGGGACAGGGGTCGAGACCCAGTACTTC. The full variable domain, completed using reference TRBV5-6 and TRBJ2-5, is DAGVTQSPTHLIKTRGQQVTLRCSPKSGHDTVSWYQQALGQGPQFIFQYYEEEERQRGNFPDRFSGHQFPNYSSELNVNALLLGDSALYLCASSLGTGVETQYFGPGTRLLVL.

This chain links TRBV30 with TRBJ2-3; D gene unclear. V dropped 0 bases and J dropped 4 bases, with 5 bases sitting between them. This CDR3 comprises 12 residues. Looked up from germline, CDR1 is GTSNPN and CDR2 is SVGIG (reference sequence). The CDR3 DNA reads as TGTGCCTGGAGTGTTAGTCCAGATACGCAGTATTTT. It encodes CAWSVSPDTQYF.

J is TRBJ1-4 and V is TRBV19; D is undetermined. The CDR3 is made up of 14 amino acids. V lost 7 bases and J 7 bases, leaving 16 bases between the germline ends. CDR1 is LNHDA and CDR2 is SQIVND in the germline V gene (reference sequence). CDR3 protein: CASTSISGSEKLFF. In nucleotides, the CDR3 is TGTGCCAGTACGAGTATTTCGGGGTCTGAAAAACTGTTTTTT.

The chain links TRBV30 to TRBJ1-1; 12 nucleotides align to TRBD1. The V segment lost 2 bases and the J segment 4 bases; nucleotides outside the gene matches: 8. The CDR3 is 16 amino acids. Germline CDR1 and CDR2: GTSNPN and SVGIG (reference sequence). The CDR3 DNA reads TGTGCCTGGAGTTTGGGACAGGGGGCGAGAGGCACTGAAGCTTTCTTT. It translates to CAWSLGQGARGTEAFF.

This clone was seen just once. The J gene is TRBJ2-4, the V gene TRBV5-1, with 8 bases that match TRBD1. The trim removed 3 bases at V and 6 bases at J, leaving 8 bases unmatched. The germline gives CDR1 SGHRS, CDR2 YFSETQ. CDR3 length: 15 amino acids. CDR3 sequence reads: CASSSSPGQANIQYF. DNA of the CDR3: TGCGCCAGCAGCTCCAGCCCGGGACAGGCAAACATTCAGTACTTC.

This clone came up once. The chain recombines TRBV2 with TRBJ1-6, with a tentative D call TRBD1 (6 bases). The V gene's germline CDR1 is SNHLY and CDR2 FYNNEI. This CDR3 is 15 amino acids long. With 4 bases removed from V and 4 bases from J, the gap between germline ends came to 11 bases. The CDR3, as DNA: TGTGCCAGCAGTGCGGGACACCCGTATAATTCACCCCTCCACTTT. This encodes CASSAGHPYNSPLHF.

The chain has TRBV5-1 and TRBJ2-2; D unclear. The V and J ends lost 4 bases and 7 bases respectively, with 20 bases between them. Germline values: CDR1 SGHRS, CDR2 YFSETQ. There are 16 residues in the CDR3. The CDR3 protein is CASSASVSSIGGELFF. CDR3 DNA: TGCGCCAGCAGCGCAAGCGTATCCTCCATCGGCGGGGAGCTGTTTTTT. Full variable domain (remainder filled in from reference TRBV5-1 and TRBJ2-2): KAGVTQTPRYLIKTRGQQVTLSCSPISGHRSVSWYQQTPGQGLQFLFEYFSETQRNKGNFPGRFSGRQFSNSRSEMNVSTLELGDSALYLCASSASVSSIGGELFFGEGSRLTVL.

This chain uses TRBV18 with TRBJ2-3, with a tentative D call TRBD1 (5 bases). The germline V gene encodes CDR1 KGHSH and CDR2 LQKENI. Deletions cut 0 bases from V and 4 bases from J, with 8 bases between. The length of the CDR3 is 14 residues. The CDR3 coding sequence is TGTGCCAGCTCACCACCCTCCAGGGCAGATACGCAGTATTTT. Residues: CASSPPSRADTQYF.